The rows below give T cell receptor beta chains drawn from one sample of a study of blood T cell repertoires in COVID-19. Data came from immunoSEQ multiplex PCR; TCRdb stores just in-frame clones and leaves some out. The profile covers more than 90,000 clones, with approximately 81% appearing a single time and less than 2% taken by the ten largest. Sequenced material: peripheral blood. These receptors all stem from a woman in her 70s with active or convalescent COVID-19. Each CDR3 is given with its conserved first and last residue. D genes are given only for firm matches. Only part of the rows carry a size: once, few, many, or a class if the clone is expanded.

clone_size: once; v_call: TRBV7-2; d_call: .; j_call: TRBJ1-1; cdr3_nt: TGTGCCAGCAGCTGGTCCCGGGGCACTGAAGCTTTCTTT; cdr3_aa: CASSWSRGTEAFF
clone_size: .; v_call: TRBV19; d_call: TRBD2; j_call: TRBJ2-7; cdr3_nt: TGTGCCAGTAGTATTAGCGGGAGTAAACAAGAGGAGCAGTACTTC; cdr3_aa: CASSISGSKQEEQYF
clone_size: .; v_call: TRBV6-9; d_call: TRBD1; j_call: TRBJ1-5; cdr3_nt: TGTGCCAGCAATCCGACCAGGGGGCACAGCAATCAGCCCCAGCATTTT; cdr3_aa: CASNPTRGHSNQPQHF
clone_size: .; v_call: TRBV4-3; d_call: .; j_call: TRBJ1-1; cdr3_nt: TGCGCCAGCAGCCAAAGAGCAGGGATGAAGAACACTGAAGCTTTCTTT; cdr3_aa: CASSQRAGMKNTEAFF
clone_size: .; v_call: TRBV7-2; d_call: TRBD2; j_call: TRBJ2-1; cdr3_nt: TGTGCCAGCAAGCCTATGGGACTAGCGGGGCAGGGTTCCTACAATGAGCAGTTCTTC; cdr3_aa: CASKPMGLAGQGSYNEQFF
clone_size: .; v_call: TRBV19; d_call: TRBD2; j_call: TRBJ2-3; cdr3_nt: TGTGCCAGTACATCACCGGGACTAGGGACAGATACGCAGTATTTT; cdr3_aa: CASTSPGLGTDTQYF
clone_size: .; v_call: TRBV4-2; d_call: .; j_call: TRBJ2-1; cdr3_nt: TGTGCCAGCAGCCAAGACTCCCTAGCGTCTGAGCAGTTCTTC; cdr3_aa: CASSQDSLASEQFF
clone_size: .; v_call: TRBV11-2; d_call: TRBD2; j_call: TRBJ2-5; cdr3_nt: TGTGCCAGCAGCTTCCTTACTAGCGGGAGTTTCCAAGAGACCCAGTACTTC; cdr3_aa: CASSFLTSGSFQETQYF
clone_size: .; v_call: TRBV2; d_call: TRBD1; j_call: TRBJ2-7; cdr3_nt: TGTGCCAGCAGTCGAGACAGGGGGGGCTCCTACGAGCAGTACTTC; cdr3_aa: CASSRDRGGSYEQYF
clone_size: .; v_call: TRBV2; d_call: TRBD1; j_call: TRBJ1-5; cdr3_nt: TGTGCCAGCAGACGCAGACAACAGGGGGCGAATAGCAATCAGCCCCAGCATTTT; cdr3_aa: CASRRRQQGANSNQPQHF
clone_size: few; v_call: TRBV7-7; d_call: TRBD1; j_call: TRBJ2-5; cdr3_nt: TGTGCTAGCAGCTCCGACAGGGGGCTTGAGGCGACCCAGTACTTC; cdr3_aa: CASSSDRGLEATQYF
clone_size: .; v_call: TRBV11-2; d_call: TRBD1; j_call: TRBJ2-2; cdr3_nt: TGTGCCAGCAGCTCCACAGGGGGTACCGGGGAGCTGTTTTTT; cdr3_aa: CASSSTGGTGELFF
clone_size: .; v_call: TRBV6-5; d_call: TRBD1; j_call: TRBJ1-2; cdr3_nt: TGTGCCTCTTACAGGGGAGACTCTAACTATGGCTACACCTTC; cdr3_aa: CASYRGDSNYGYTF
clone_size: .; v_call: TRBV6-2/TRBV6-3; d_call: TRBD1; j_call: TRBJ1-5; cdr3_nt: TGTGCCAGCAGCGACAGGGTTGAGGATCAGCCCCAGCATTTT; cdr3_aa: CASSDRVEDQPQHF
clone_size: .; v_call: TRBV28; d_call: TRBD1; j_call: TRBJ1-5; cdr3_nt: TGTGCCAGCAGTCCATCGGACAGGGGAGATCAGCCCCAGCATTTT; cdr3_aa: CASSPSDRGDQPQHF
clone_size: .; v_call: TRBV27; d_call: .; j_call: TRBJ2-1; cdr3_nt: TGTGCCAGCAGTCAGGGCGCTATATGGTACAATGAGCAGTTCTTC; cdr3_aa: CASSQGAIWYNEQFF
clone_size: .; v_call: TRBV9; d_call: TRBD1; j_call: TRBJ1-2; cdr3_nt: TGTGCCAGCAGCGTAGCGCCGACTACCGGGACAGAGTATGGCTACACCTTC; cdr3_aa: CASSVAPTTGTEYGYTF
clone_size: .; v_call: TRBV5-4; d_call: .; j_call: TRBJ1-2; cdr3_nt: TGTGCCAGCAGCAGGCAGGGATCCCGCTATGGCTACACCTTC; cdr3_aa: CASSRQGSRYGYTF
clone_size: .; v_call: TRBV4-3; d_call: TRBD2; j_call: TRBJ2-3; cdr3_nt: TGCGCCAGCAGCCAAGTGACTAGCGGAATCACAGATACGCAGTATTTT; cdr3_aa: CASSQVTSGITDTQYF
clone_size: .; v_call: TRBV5-1; d_call: TRBD1; j_call: TRBJ2-7; cdr3_nt: TGCGCCAGCAGCCGAGGGACAGACTCCTACGAGCAGTACTTC; cdr3_aa: CASSRGTDSYEQYF
clone_size: few; v_call: TRBV6-5; d_call: TRBD2; j_call: TRBJ2-1; cdr3_nt: TGTGCCAGCTCCTCTAGCGGGGCCATCTACAATGAGCAGTTCTTC; cdr3_aa: CASSSSGAIYNEQFF